The rows below give T cell receptor beta chains drawn from one sample of a study of shared clonotypes between healthy human individuals. Sequencing was performed with immunoSEQ multiplex PCR; in TCRdb, only in-frame clones are kept and a portion is missing. Here the sample spans some 2,400,000 clones, about 94% being singletons. Sequenced input: naive CD4+ T cells sorted from blood. These receptors were taken from a man younger than 30 in good health. Each CDR3 is given with its conserved first and last residue. A D gene is named only where the DNA matches it firmly. Expanded clones are given a class, and other clones once, few, many or no size at all.

.	TRBV11-2	TRBJ2-5	.	TGTGCCAGCAGCCGGTCCGGGACCCAAGAGACCCAGTACTTC	CASSRSGTQETQYF
.	TRBV4-1	TRBJ2-2	.	TGCGCCAGCAGCCAAAACACCGGGGAGCTGTTTTTT	CASSQNTGELFF
TRBD1	TRBV30	TRBJ1-1	.	TGTGCCTACCTACCGGGACAGGTGAACACTGAAGCTTTCTTT	CAYLPGQVNTEAFF
.	TRBV5-1	TRBJ1-5	.	TGCGCCAGCAGCTTAGGGGACGCCGGGCGCGGGGCTCAGCCCCAGCATTTT	CASSLGDAGRGAQPQHF
TRBD2	TRBV2	TRBJ2-7	.	TGTGCCAGCAGCACTCAGCGGGGGGGCCTAGGTGAGCAGTACTTC	CASSTQRGGLGEQYF
.	TRBV12-5	TRBJ2-5	.	TGTGCTAGTGGTTTGGTACTGGCCCGGGGGGAGACCCAGTACTTC	CASGLVLARGETQYF
TRBD1	TRBV30	TRBJ1-5	.	TGTGCCTGGGCCAATCAACACCGGGACAGGGGGGACCTCTCCTACTCTCAGCCCCAGCATTTT	CAWANQHRDRGDLSYSQPQHF
TRBD2	TRBV10-3	TRBJ2-3	few	TGTGCCATCAGTGATCGGCTAGCGGGACTCACAGATACGCAGTATTTT	CAISDRLAGLTDTQYF
TRBD2	TRBV11-2	TRBJ2-6	.	TGTGCCAGCAGCTCCCCCAGGGAGCGGGGGGGCTCTGGGGCCAACGTCCTGACTTTC	CASSSPRERGGSGANVLTF
TRBD2	TRBV7-9	TRBJ2-3	.	TGTGCCAGCAGCCCCTCCCTAGCGGGAGTGGGCACAGATACGCAGTATTTT	CASSPSLAGVGTDTQYF
TRBD2	TRBV2	TRBJ2-3	.	TGTGCCAGCAGTTGGACTAGTCGGGATACGCAGTATTTT	CASSWTSRDTQYF
.	TRBV18	TRBJ2-1	.	TGTGCCAGCTCACCAGGCACTGGGAATGAGCAGTTCTTC	CASSPGTGNEQFF
TRBD1	TRBV30	TRBJ1-6	.	TGTGCCTGGAGTCCTTGGACAGGGAGGAATTCACCCCTCCACTTT	CAWSPWTGRNSPLHF
.	TRBV5-6	TRBJ1-3	.	TGTGCCAGCAGCTTGGACAGTGGAAACACCATATATTTT	CASSLDSGNTIYF
.	TRBV5-1	TRBJ2-2	once	TGCGCCAGCAGCCCAACGGCGGGCAACACCGGGGAGCTGTTTTTT	CASSPTAGNTGELFF
.	TRBV7-6	TRBJ1-2	.	TGTGCCAGCAGCTTAGGGACAGTTTCGGTTAACTATGGCTACACCTTC	CASSLGTVSVNYGYTF
.	TRBV25-1	TRBJ2-7	once	TGTGCCAGCCCTTTTTGGGGGCGCTCCTACGAGCAGTACTTC	CASPFWGRSYEQYF
.	TRBV5-4	TRBJ2-5	.	TGTGCCAGCAGCCCGGGGACAATCCAAGAGACCCAGTACTTC	CASSPGTIQETQYF
.	TRBV6-5	TRBJ2-6	.	TGTGCCACCAATAAACCCGGGGCCAACGTCCTGACTTTC	CATNKPGANVLTF
.	TRBV28	TRBJ2-7	.	TGTGCCAGCAGCGAGGGCACTACCTACGAGCAGTACTTC	CASSEGTTYEQYF
.	TRBV11-2	TRBJ2-3	.	TGTGCCAGCAGCCCAGTCGGGCGGGGAGATACGCAGTATTTT	CASSPVGRGDTQYF
.	TRBV6-5	TRBJ2-3	.	TGTGCCAGCAGGCAGAGGGAGCACCAGCTCCATACGCAGTATTTT	CASRQREHQLHTQYF
.	TRBV18	TRBJ1-5	.	TGTGCCAGCTCACCCTGGGCCCCGGCGATAGGCAATCAGCCCCAGCATTTT	CASSPWAPAIGNQPQHF
TRBD2	TRBV2	TRBJ2-3	.	TGTGCCAGCAGTGAATACGGGGGGGCTGGCACAGATACGCAGTATTTT	CASSEYGGAGTDTQYF
.	TRBV2	TRBJ2-7	.	TGTGCCAGCAGTGACCAGGGAATCTACGAGCAGTACTTC	CASSDQGIYEQYF
TRBD2	TRBV11-2	TRBJ2-2	once	TGTGCCAGCAGCTTTTCCCCACCGGGACTAGGGAACACCGGGGAGCTGTTTTTT	CASSFSPPGLGNTGELFF
.	TRBV9	TRBJ1-6	.	TGTGCCAGCAGCGTAGGGCTGTTGGATTCACCCCTCCACTTT	CASSVGLLDSPLHF
.	TRBV5-6	TRBJ1-3	.	TGTGCCAGCAGCTCACGGGGAGGGTCGAACACCATATATTTT	CASSSRGGSNTIYF
.	TRBV18	TRBJ2-2	.	TGTGCCAGCTCACCTCTAACCGCGGGGGAGCTGTTTTTT	CASSPLTAGELFF
TRBD1	TRBV7-9	TRBJ1-2	.	TGTGCCAGCTACCCGGTCAGGGGGAACTATGGCTACACCTTC	CASYPVRGNYGYTF
.	TRBV2	TRBJ1-5	.	TGTGCCAGCAGTCCGGACGGATCCGATCAGCCCCAGCATTTT	CASSPDGSDQPQHF
.	TRBV14	TRBJ1-6	few	TGTGCCAGCAGCCAAGATCTGGTGTCACCCCTCCACTTT	CASSQDLVSPLHF
TRBD1	TRBV29-1	TRBJ2-2	.	TGCAGCGTCTTCGGACAGGGATCGAACACCGGGGAGCTGTTTTTT	CSVFGQGSNTGELFF
TRBD1	TRBV5-1	TRBJ2-7	once	TGCGCCAGCAGCCCAACAGGGGGCGAGACGTACGAGCAGTACTTC	CASSPTGGETYEQYF
.	TRBV5-1	TRBJ2-1	.	TGCGCCAGCAGCCCGACGACTAGGAATGAGCAGTTCTTC	CASSPTTRNEQFF
.	TRBV18	TRBJ2-5	.	TGTGCCAGCTCCCGGAGCGGGGAGACCCAGTACTTC	CASSRSGETQYF
.	TRBV18	TRBJ2-7	.	TGTGCCAGCTCACCACCAGACGGCTTCGCCTACGAGCAGTACTTC	CASSPPDGFAYEQYF
TRBD1	TRBV30	TRBJ1-2	.	TGTGCCTGGACATCGGCGGACAGGCTCTATGGCTACACCTTC	CAWTSADRLYGYTF
TRBD2	TRBV11-2	TRBJ2-3	once	TGTGCCAGCAGCTTAATATCGGCGGGAGTCACTTTTGGTACGCAGTATTTT	CASSLISAGVTFGTQYF
TRBD1	TRBV9	TRBJ2-7	.	TGTGCCAGCAGCGTAGTGTGGGACAGCAGCGAGCAGTACTTC	CASSVVWDSSEQYF
TRBD1	TRBV5-4	TRBJ2-7	.	TGTGCCAGCAGCTTTCCGGGACAGGGCGTGTCCTACGAGCAGTACTTC	CASSFPGQGVSYEQYF
.	TRBV5-8	TRBJ2-7	.	TGTGCCAGCCTGCGGGGCAGGGGGATCTCCTACGAGCAGTACTTC	CASLRGRGISYEQYF
.	TRBV11-2	TRBJ2-7	.	TGTGCCAGCAGCCCCCCCGGGGTCCACGAGCAGTACTTC	CASSPPGVHEQYF
.	TRBV4-2	TRBJ2-7	.	TGTGCCAGCAGCCAACGACCTGTAGACACCTACGAGCAGTACTTC	CASSQRPVDTYEQYF
TRBD2	TRBV18	TRBJ2-5	.	TGTGCCAGCTCACATGGGACTAGCGGACAAGAGACCCAGTACTTC	CASSHGTSGQETQYF
TRBD1	TRBV7-3	TRBJ1-2	.	TGTGCCAGCAGCCCAAACCCCCGGACAGGGGGCTATGGCTACACCTTC	CASSPNPRTGGYGYTF
.	TRBV30	TRBJ2-1	.	TGTGCCTGGAGTGTACTTCGACAAAGCGAGGAATTCTTC	CAWSVLRQSEEFF
TRBD2	TRBV7-2	TRBJ2-3	.	TGTGCCAGCAGCTTAGCGTCGGGGACTAGTATCGCAGATACGCAGTATTTT	CASSLASGTSIADTQYF
TRBD1	TRBV6-5	TRBJ2-1	.	TGTGCCAGCAAGAAACCGGGACAGGGGAACAATGAGCAGTTCTTC	CASKKPGQGNNEQFF
.	TRBV7-8	TRBJ1-4	.	TGTGCCAGCAGCCCGACCCCCGGGAGGGATGAAAAACTGTTTTTT	CASSPTPGRDEKLFF
.	TRBV10-1	TRBJ2-7	few	TGCGCCAGCAGTGAGGGGAACTCCTACGAGCAGTACTTC	CASSEGNSYEQYF
TRBD1	TRBV18	TRBJ2-7	once	TGTGCCAGCTCACCAAAGGGGACAGGGCACTACGAGCAGTACTTC	CASSPKGTGHYEQYF
TRBD1	TRBV27	TRBJ2-3	.	TGTGCCAGCAGTTTATTCCGGACAGGTTCGGGCACAGATACGCAGTATTTT	CASSLFRTGSGTDTQYF
.	TRBV18	TRBJ2-4	.	TGTGCCAGCTCACCACTGGCCAAAAACATTCAGTACTTC	CASSPLAKNIQYF
.	TRBV5-1	TRBJ2-3	.	TGCGCCAGCAGCTTAGGACAGATCACAGATACGCAGTATTTT	CASSLGQITDTQYF
.	TRBV5-1	TRBJ2-5	.	TGCGCCAGCAGCCACTATACAGGACAAGAGACCCAGTACTTC	CASSHYTGQETQYF
.	TRBV28	TRBJ1-5	.	TGTGCCAGCACCATACCACAGAGCGGGGCCATCAGCCAGCCCCAGCATTTT	CASTIPQSGAISQPQHF
.	TRBV5-4	TRBJ2-2	.	TGTGCCAGCAGCTTGAAATCCCATGGGACCGCTAACACCGGGGAGCTGTTTTTT	CASSLKSHGTANTGELFF
.	TRBV6-5	TRBJ1-2	.	TGTGCCAGCAGTCCGCTCCGGAACTATGACTATGGCTACACCTTC	CASSPLRNYDYGYTF